Each of the 8 T cell receptor beta chains below was sequenced from the same sample in a study of cytotoxic CD8 clonotypes in ibrutinib-treated CLL. TCRdb keeps only in-frame clones here, not all; method: immunoSEQ multiplex PCR. The sample carries 65,000 to 85,000 clones, less than 90% recorded once. Sequencing used PBMCs, obtained after 24 months of ibrutinib treatment. Source of these receptors: a human donor with chronic lymphocytic leukemia.

This clone was seen a single time. The chain joins TRBV7-9 to TRBJ2-5; unclear D gene. From germline, CDR1 is SEHNR and CDR2 FQNEAQ (reference sequence). The germline V and J ends were trimmed by 3 bases and 1 base, with 15 bases remaining between them. The CDR3 runs 16 residues. CDR3 coding DNA: TGTGCCAGCAGCTTCATAGACTTTAGATTCCAAGAGACCCAGTACTTC. Translated: CASSFIDFRFQETQYF.

This clone was seen only once. The chain employs TRBV10-3 and TRBJ2-2, with 8 nucleotides matching TRBD1. CDR3 length: 18 amino acids. Germline CDR1 ENHRY, CDR2 SYGVKD. V dropped 6 bases and J dropped 0; count of bases not matched to a gene: 12. CDR3 loop: CAIRTGQGQGTNTGELFF. The CDR3 region has the DNA TGTGCCATCAGGACTGGACAGGGTCAGGGAACGAACACCGGGGAGCTGTTTTTT.

The chain has TRBV9 and TRBJ2-7; D unresolved. Trimming took 0 bases from V and 4 from J, leaving 11 bases between them. The CDR3 sequence is 14 residues long. Per germline, CDR1 SGDLS and CDR2 YYNGEE. CDR3: CASSVGTTPYEQYF. The CDR3 DNA reads as TGTGCCAGCAGCGTAGGGACCACCCCTTACGAGCAGTACTTC. Drawing the rest from reference TRBV9 and TRBJ2-7, the complete variable domain is DSGVTQTPKHLITATGQRVTLRCSPRSGDLSVYWYQQSLDQGLQFLIQYYNGEERAKGNILERFSAQQFPDLHSELNLSSLELGDSALYFCASSVGTTPYEQYFGPGTRLTVT.

The rearrangement links TRBV27 to TRBJ2-1, with 13 positions matching TRBD2. Germline values: CDR1 MNHEY, CDR2 SMNVEV (reference sequence). V was pared by 8 bases and J by 5 bases, with 18 bases of the junction left unmatched. The CDR3 is made up of 19 amino acids. The CDR3 DNA follows: TGTGCCAGCGGGCGCCAGTCACTAGCGGGAGGGCCGAGCCACAATGAGCAGTTCTTC. Protein sequence: CASGRQSLAGGPSHNEQFF.

The V and J genes are TRBV6-1 and TRBJ1-5; unclear D gene. There are 15 residues in the CDR3. Per germline, CDR1 MNHNS and CDR2 SASEGT. V was pared by 10 bases and J by 4 bases, with 20 bases between. CDR3 protein: CATTWGRLGNQPQHF. The CDR3 region has the DNA TGTGCCACGACGTGGGGTCGATTGGGAAATCAGCCCCAGCATTTT.

The chain carries TRBV4-1 and TRBJ2-5, with a weak D call TRBD2 (5 bases). Deletions cut 4 bases from V and 5 bases from J, with 20 bases between. This CDR3 has 16 residues. Germline V gives CDR1 MGHRA, CDR2 YSYEKL. The DNA of the CDR3 is TGCGCCAGCAGCCCGTACGGGGAGACCCTTGAGGAGACCCAGTACTTC. Translating it yields CASSPYGETLEETQYF.

The chain is built from TRBV6-1 and TRBJ2-3, with 8 positions matching TRBD2. The germline V gene has CDR1 MNHNS and CDR2 SASEGT. The CDR3 totals 15 residues. With 4 bases clipped from V and 4 bases from J, the junction kept 7 bases outside the gene matches. CDR3 in DNA: TGTGCCAGCAGTGTATTGGCGGGAGGTTCAGATACGCAGTATTTT. It yields the protein CASSVLAGGSDTQYF.

The CDR3 bases are TGTGCCAGCAGCTTACAACAGGGGATCTATGGCTACACCTTC. Translating gives CASSLQQGIYGYTF. The V and J genes are TRBV7-9 and TRBJ1-2; 7 positions agree with TRBD1. The CDR3 is made up of 14 amino acids. J gave up 4 bases and V 2 bases, and 4 bases lay outside the gene matches. Germline CDR1 SEHNR, CDR2 FQNEAQ (reference sequence).